The rows below give T cell receptor beta chains drawn from one sample of a study of cytotoxic CD8 clonotypes in ibrutinib-treated CLL. The protocol was immunoSEQ multiplex PCR, while the TCRdb copy is restricted to in-frame clones and leaves out a portion. The table has 73,000 or so clones, around 65% seen once. The material sequenced was PBMCs, taken after 12 months of ibrutinib treatment. These receptors were collected from a human donor with chronic lymphocytic leukemia. Each CDR3 is given with its conserved first and last residue. The D gene is left open where the match is weak. Not all rows give a size; the values are once, few, many and, for expanded clones, a class.

d_call	clone_size	v_call	j_call	cdr3_nt	cdr3_aa
NA	few	TRBV10-3	TRBJ2-4	TGTGCCATCAGTGAGGGGCGGACCCTGGATCAGTACTTC	CAISEGRTLDQYF
TRBD1	NA	TRBV7-3	TRBJ2-2	TGTGCCAGCAGCTTAATGGGGACAGGGACAAACCACGCGAACACCGGGGAGCTGTTTTTT	CASSLMGTGTNHANTGELFF
NA	NA	TRBV6-5	TRBJ2-7	TGTGCCAGCAGTTACCGTCGGGGGCGAGAGTCCTACGAGCAGTACTTC	CASSYRRGRESYEQYF
NA	NA	TRBV6-5	TRBJ2-3	TGTGCCAGCAGTTTCAGGACAGACACAGATACGCAGTATTTT	CASSFRTDTDTQYF
NA	once	TRBV15	TRBJ1-1	TGTGCCACCAGCAGAGCGGGGGGCACTGAAGCTTTCTTT	CATSRAGGTEAFF
TRBD2	NA	TRBV4-3	TRBJ2-1	TGCGCCAGCAGCCAAGATGGCGGGGGCTACAATGAGCAGTTCTTC	CASSQDGGGYNEQFF
NA	NA	TRBV10-1	TRBJ2-5	TGCGCCACGAGGGAGACCCAGTACTTC	CATRETQYF
NA	few	TRBV21-1	TRBJ2-1	TGTGCCACCCGTCTTCGGGGAGTGTTACTCTACAATGAGCAGTTCTTC	CATRLRGVLLYNEQFF
NA	few	TRBV28	TRBJ1-1	TGTGCCAGCGGGGGCGGAGGGTTCACTGTGAACACTGAAGCTTTCTTT	CASGGGGFTVNTEAFF
NA	once	TRBV19	TRBJ1-1	TGTGCCAGTAGTATAGACCGTGGAGACAGTACCCTTAAGAACACTGAAGCTTTCTTT	CASSIDRGDSTLKNTEAFF
NA	few	TRBV10-3	TRBJ1-2	TGTGCCATCAGTACGGGACACGGGGTCTATGGCTACACCTTC	CAISTGHGVYGYTF
NA	NA	TRBV14	TRBJ1-6	TGTGCCAGCAGCCAGGAACAGAGCTCCTATAATTCACCCCTCCACTTT	CASSQEQSSYNSPLHF
TRBD1	NA	TRBV28	TRBJ1-1	TGTGCCAGCAGTTTGGTGACAGGGCGAGAAGCTTTCTTT	CASSLVTGREAFF
NA	NA	TRBV4-3	TRBJ2-7	TGCGCCAGCAGCCAAGATCTTCCCTCCAAGCGACCCTACGAGCAGTACTTC	CASSQDLPSKRPYEQYF
NA	once	TRBV2	TRBJ1-4	TGTGCCAGCAGCGAAGTTGGGATTCCTGAAAAACTGTTTTTT	CASSEVGIPEKLFF
NA	NA	TRBV9	TRBJ2-2	TGTGCCAGCAGCCCACAGGGCGGGGTAAACACCGGGGAGCTGTTTTTT	CASSPQGGVNTGELFF
NA	few	TRBV5-1	TRBJ1-4	TGCGCCAGCAGCTCGGACATCGGTAATGAAAAACTGTTTTTT	CASSSDIGNEKLFF
NA	NA	TRBV9	TRBJ2-5	TGTGCCAGCAGCTCTAACCCAGGGGGGGAGACCCAGTACTTC	CASSSNPGGETQYF
TRBD2	NA	TRBV29-1	TRBJ2-7	TGCAGCGTGGAAGGACTAGCGGGCGAGCAGTACTTC	CSVEGLAGEQYF
TRBD2	NA	TRBV18	TRBJ2-1	TGTGCCAGCTCACCCCTGTCAGCGGGGGGGCCGGGTAATGAGCAGTTCTTC	CASSPLSAGGPGNEQFF
NA	NA	TRBV19	TRBJ2-5	TGTGCCAGTAGTATATCGGGGGAGACCCAGTACTTC	CASSISGETQYF
NA	NA	TRBV6-7	TRBJ2-5	TGTGCCAGCAGTTACTCGTTAGCGGGGAGTGATACAGGGGGAGAGACCCAGTACTTC	CASSYSLAGSDTGGETQYF
NA	NA	TRBV27	TRBJ2-1	TGTGCCAGCAGTACCACACTTAAAAACAATGAGCAGTTCTTC	CASSTTLKNNEQFF
NA	few	TRBV6-1	TRBJ2-1	TGTGCCAGCAGTGAAGCGCAGGGGTACACCTACAATGAGCAGTTCTTC	CASSEAQGYTYNEQFF
TRBD1	NA	TRBV25-1	TRBJ1-1	TGTGCCAGCAGTTTCCGTCCCCCGGGACAGGAGAACACTGAAGCTTTCTTT	CASSFRPPGQENTEAFF
NA	NA	TRBV5-5	TRBJ1-1	TGTGCCAGCAGCTTGGGTGCGGGGGCGAGGGAAGCTTTCTTT	CASSLGAGAREAFF
NA	NA	TRBV30	TRBJ1-2	TGTGCCTGGATTGGCCAGAACTATGGCTACACCTTC	CAWIGQNYGYTF
NA	NA	TRBV4-3	TRBJ2-5	TGCGCCAGCAGCCAAGGCCACGGTTACCAAGAGACCCAGTACTTC	CASSQGHGYQETQYF
TRBD1	few	TRBV7-2	TRBJ1-4	TGTGCCAGCAGCTCGGACAGGGCGGGTGAAAAACTGTTTTTT	CASSSDRAGEKLFF
NA	NA	TRBV5-1	TRBJ1-4	TGCGCCAGCAGCTTGGGGGAGGAGGGCGAAAAACTGTTTTTT	CASSLGEEGEKLFF
NA	NA	TRBV7-2	TRBJ1-2	TGTGCCAGCAGCTTAGGGCAGGGAGCCCTCTATGGCTACACCTTC	CASSLGQGALYGYTF